This is a list of T cell receptor beta chains from one sample in a study of shared clonotypes between healthy human individuals. The protocol was immunoSEQ multiplex PCR, while the TCRdb copy is restricted to in-frame clones and leaves out a portion. Of 2 million to 2.5 million clones in the sample, 85% to 95% are singletons; the top ten hold 0.35% to 0.5%. Input material: naive CD4+ T cells from PBMCs. The origin of the receptors is a man aged 18 to 29 in good health. Some clones in this sample may be carry-over from other donors' samples. The CDR3 runs from the conserved cysteine through the conserved F or W. D genes are given only for firm matches. Some rows have no size entry. The others give once, few or many, or a class for an expanded clone.

CDR3aa: CASSYYGRGRGKTGELFF
CDR3nt: TGTGCCAGCAGTTACTATGGGCGAGGGCGGGGGAAAACCGGGGAGCTGTTTTTT
v_gene: TRBV11-2
j_gene: TRBJ2-2
abundance: NA
d_gene: TRBD2

CDR3aa: CASSIRTGNTEAFF
CDR3nt: TGTGCCAGCAGCATTAGGACAGGCAACACTGAAGCTTTCTTT
v_gene: TRBV5-4
j_gene: TRBJ1-1
abundance: NA
d_gene: TRBD1

CDR3aa: CASSYAQRSSYEQYF
CDR3nt: TGTGCCAGCAGCTACGCCCAACGGAGCTCCTACGAGCAGTACTTC
v_gene: TRBV5-4
j_gene: TRBJ2-7
abundance: NA
d_gene: NA

CDR3aa: CSAAEEKQFF
CDR3nt: TGCAGCGCCGCGGAGGAGAAGCAGTTCTTC
v_gene: TRBV29-1
j_gene: TRBJ2-1
abundance: NA
d_gene: NA

CDR3aa: CASSHRSSSGNTIYF
CDR3nt: TGTGCCAGCAGCCACAGGTCAAGCTCTGGAAACACCATATATTTT
v_gene: TRBV7-2
j_gene: TRBJ1-3
abundance: NA
d_gene: NA

CDR3aa: CSAVTGGLAKNIQYF
CDR3nt: TGCAGCGCCGTTACAGGCGGGCTAGCCAAAAACATTCAGTACTTC
v_gene: TRBV29-1
j_gene: TRBJ2-4
abundance: NA
d_gene: NA

CDR3aa: CASSQDLRKAFF
CDR3nt: TGTGCCAGCAGCCAAGATTTGCGGAAAGCTTTCTTT
v_gene: TRBV14
j_gene: TRBJ1-1
abundance: NA
d_gene: NA

CDR3aa: CASSQGFSLAAYNEQFF
CDR3nt: TGCGCCAGCAGCCAAGGCTTTTCCCTAGCGGCATACAATGAGCAGTTCTTC
v_gene: TRBV4-3
j_gene: TRBJ2-1
abundance: NA
d_gene: TRBD2

CDR3aa: CASRFIVAPGGSYYEQYF
CDR3nt: TGCGCCAGCAGGTTTATCGTGGCTCCGGGCGGGAGCTATTACGAGCAGTACTTC
v_gene: TRBV10-1
j_gene: TRBJ2-7
abundance: NA
d_gene: TRBD2

CDR3aa: CASSDTGDTGELFF
CDR3nt: TGTGCCAGCAGTGACACAGGGGACACCGGGGAGCTGTTTTTT
v_gene: TRBV6-4
j_gene: TRBJ2-2
abundance: once
d_gene: TRBD1

CDR3aa: CASREQGGAEAFF
CDR3nt: TGTGCCAGCAGGGAACAGGGGGGGGCTGAAGCTTTCTTT
v_gene: TRBV6-1
j_gene: TRBJ1-1
abundance: NA
d_gene: TRBD1

CDR3aa: CASSDEQGSSPLHF
CDR3nt: TGTGCCAGCAGTGATGAACAGGGATCTTCACCCCTCCACTTT
v_gene: TRBV2
j_gene: TRBJ1-6
abundance: once
d_gene: NA

CDR3aa: CAWSIQREWGLLSYEQYF
CDR3nt: TGTGCCTGGAGTATCCAGCGGGAGTGGGGCCTTTTATCCTACGAGCAGTACTTC
v_gene: TRBV30
j_gene: TRBJ2-7
abundance: NA
d_gene: TRBD2

CDR3aa: CASSQKTAFNQPQHF
CDR3nt: TGTGCCAGCAGTCAAAAGACAGCCTTTAATCAGCCCCAGCATTTT
v_gene: TRBV27
j_gene: TRBJ1-5
abundance: NA
d_gene: NA

CDR3aa: CASSSAGTGANVLTF
CDR3nt: TGCGCCAGCAGTTCTGCAGGGACTGGGGCCAACGTCCTGACTTTC
v_gene: TRBV5-1
j_gene: TRBJ2-6
abundance: NA
d_gene: NA

CDR3aa: CASSLVSRGPYNEQFF
CDR3nt: TGTGCCAGCAGCTTAGTATCCAGGGGGCCCTACAATGAGCAGTTCTTC
v_gene: TRBV7-8
j_gene: TRBJ2-1
abundance: once
d_gene: TRBD1

CDR3aa: CASSGGNYEQYF
CDR3nt: TGTGCCAGCTCAGGGGGGAACTACGAGCAGTACTTC
v_gene: TRBV18
j_gene: TRBJ2-7
abundance: NA
d_gene: NA

CDR3aa: CASSRDPATYEQYF
CDR3nt: TGTGCCAGCAGCCGGGACCCAGCCACCTACGAGCAGTACTTC
v_gene: TRBV5-5
j_gene: TRBJ2-7
abundance: NA
d_gene: NA

CDR3aa: CATSSGSQYNEQFF
CDR3nt: TGTGCCACCAGCAGCGGGAGCCAATACAATGAGCAGTTCTTC
v_gene: TRBV15
j_gene: TRBJ2-1
abundance: NA
d_gene: NA

CDR3aa: CATSRDWEEDTGELFF
CDR3nt: TGTGCCACCAGCAGAGATTGGGAGGAGGACACCGGGGAGCTGTTTTTT
v_gene: TRBV15
j_gene: TRBJ2-2
abundance: NA
d_gene: NA

CDR3aa: CASSQDGQSYEQYF
CDR3nt: TGCGCCAGCAGCCAAGATGGGCAGTCCTACGAGCAGTACTTC
v_gene: TRBV4-1
j_gene: TRBJ2-7
abundance: NA
d_gene: NA

CDR3aa: CASSYTGGTEAFF
CDR3nt: TGCGCCAGCAGCTATACAGGGGGCACTGAAGCTTTCTTT
v_gene: TRBV5-1
j_gene: TRBJ1-1
abundance: once
d_gene: TRBD1

CDR3aa: CASSEGSGRQQFF
CDR3nt: TGTGCCAGCAGTGAAGGTAGCGGGAGACAGCAGTTCTTC
v_gene: TRBV6-1
j_gene: TRBJ2-1
abundance: NA
d_gene: TRBD2

CDR3aa: CASNRGDTEAFF
CDR3nt: TGTGCCTCCAACAGGGGGGACACTGAAGCTTTCTTT
v_gene: TRBV10-3
j_gene: TRBJ1-1
abundance: few
d_gene: TRBD1

CDR3aa: CASSRSGDSRTDTQYF
CDR3nt: TGTGCCAGCAGCCGCTCCGGGGACAGCAGAACAGATACGCAGTATTTT
v_gene: TRBV9
j_gene: TRBJ2-3
abundance: NA
d_gene: TRBD1

CDR3aa: CASSSSPLAGFNNEQFF
CDR3nt: TGTGCCAGCAGCTCGTCCCCCTTAGCGGGATTCAACAATGAGCAGTTCTTC
v_gene: TRBV13
j_gene: TRBJ2-1
abundance: NA
d_gene: TRBD2

CDR3aa: CASTRTGDPRDTQYF
CDR3nt: TGTGCCAGCACCCGGACTGGGGACCCAAGGGATACGCAGTATTTT
v_gene: TRBV6-4
j_gene: TRBJ2-3
abundance: NA
d_gene: NA

CDR3aa: CASSTPGRNYGYTF
CDR3nt: TGTGCCAGCAGTACCCCGGGACGGAACTATGGCTACACCTTC
v_gene: TRBV6-5
j_gene: TRBJ1-2
abundance: NA
d_gene: NA

CDR3aa: CAISSYQETQYF
CDR3nt: TGTGCCATCAGTAGCTACCAAGAGACCCAGTACTTC
v_gene: TRBV10-3
j_gene: TRBJ2-5
abundance: NA
d_gene: NA

CDR3aa: CASSDRGRAETQYF
CDR3nt: TGCGCCAGCAGTGACAGGGGGCGAGCGGAGACCCAGTACTTC
v_gene: TRBV10-1
j_gene: TRBJ2-5
abundance: NA
d_gene: TRBD1

CDR3aa: CASSEGTGYSNQPQHF
CDR3nt: TGTGCCAGCAGCGAAGGGACAGGGTATAGCAATCAGCCCCAGCATTTT
v_gene: TRBV7-2
j_gene: TRBJ1-5
abundance: once
d_gene: TRBD1

CDR3aa: CAISDRGTGYNEQFF
CDR3nt: TGTGCCATCAGTGATAGGGGGACGGGATACAATGAGCAGTTCTTC
v_gene: TRBV10-3
j_gene: TRBJ2-1
abundance: once
d_gene: NA

CDR3aa: CASRGGNYGYTF
CDR3nt: TGTGCCAGCCGCGGGGGAAACTATGGCTACACCTTC
v_gene: TRBV6-6
j_gene: TRBJ1-2
abundance: NA
d_gene: NA

CDR3aa: CASSKQGFSYEQYF
CDR3nt: TGTGCCAGCAGTAAACAGGGGTTCTCCTACGAGCAGTACTTC
v_gene: TRBV2
j_gene: TRBJ2-7
abundance: NA
d_gene: TRBD1

CDR3aa: CASSPLKGQEYYEQYF
CDR3nt: TGTGCCAGCTCACCACTTAAAGGACAGGAATACTACGAGCAGTACTTC
v_gene: TRBV18
j_gene: TRBJ2-7
abundance: NA
d_gene: TRBD1

CDR3aa: CASSLGHRNTGELFF
CDR3nt: TGCGCCAGCAGCTTGGGACACCGGAACACCGGGGAGCTGTTTTTT
v_gene: TRBV5-1
j_gene: TRBJ2-2
abundance: NA
d_gene: NA

CDR3aa: CASSLLGTRGRDTQYF
CDR3nt: TGTGCCAGCAGCCTGCTGGGGACTCGAGGGAGAGATACGCAGTATTTT
v_gene: TRBV14
j_gene: TRBJ2-3
abundance: NA
d_gene: NA

CDR3aa: CAWRQEHTEAFF
CDR3nt: TGTGCCTGGAGGCAGGAACACACTGAAGCTTTCTTT
v_gene: TRBV30
j_gene: TRBJ1-1
abundance: NA
d_gene: NA

CDR3aa: CASSPNSVSYEQYF
CDR3nt: TGTGCCAGCTCACCAAACAGCGTATCCTACGAGCAGTACTTC
v_gene: TRBV18
j_gene: TRBJ2-7
abundance: NA
d_gene: NA

CDR3aa: CASNRGGDEETQYF
CDR3nt: TGTGCCAGCAACCGCGGGGGAGATGAAGAGACCCAGTACTTC
v_gene: TRBV5-5
j_gene: TRBJ2-5
abundance: NA
d_gene: TRBD2

CDR3aa: CASTKSWGAIPFEQYF
CDR3nt: TGTGCCAGCACCAAATCATGGGGGGCTATTCCTTTCGAGCAGTACTTC
v_gene: TRBV27
j_gene: TRBJ2-7
abundance: NA
d_gene: NA

CDR3aa: CSAKGGHTGELFF
CDR3nt: TGCAGCGCCAAGGGTGGCCATACCGGGGAGCTGTTTTTT
v_gene: TRBV29-1
j_gene: TRBJ2-2
abundance: NA
d_gene: NA

CDR3aa: CSVLAEGAEGTQYF
CDR3nt: TGCAGCGTCCTTGCGGAGGGGGCCGAGGGGACCCAGTACTTC
v_gene: TRBV29-1
j_gene: TRBJ2-5
abundance: NA
d_gene: NA

CDR3aa: CASSSQQGTTYEQYF
CDR3nt: TGTGCCAGCAGCTCACAACAGGGGACAACCTACGAGCAGTACTTC
v_gene: TRBV7-2
j_gene: TRBJ2-7
abundance: NA
d_gene: TRBD1

CDR3aa: CASNKVRFYEQYF
CDR3nt: TGTGCCAGCAATAAAGTCAGATTCTACGAGCAGTACTTC
v_gene: TRBV28
j_gene: TRBJ2-7
abundance: NA
d_gene: NA

CDR3aa: CASSDRVEQFF
CDR3nt: TGTGCCAGCAGCGACAGGGTTGAGCAGTTCTTC
v_gene: TRBV11-2
j_gene: TRBJ2-1
abundance: NA
d_gene: TRBD1